This paragraph reports one T cell receptor (beta chain). The record originates from a study of T cell changes during pregnancy in multiple sclerosis. V was shortened by 6 bases and J by 4 bases, with 15 bases between the two germline ends. Germline V gives CDR1 LNHDA, CDR2 SQIVND (reference sequence). There are 14 residues in the CDR3. Using immunoSEQ multiplex PCR, the repertoire was profiled, and TCRdb retains in-frame clones only, with some absent. The sample contains roughly 63,000 clones, 93% of which appear only once. This sequence originates from a female donor with multiple sclerosis, enrolled in a pregnancy study. The sample here was CD8+ T cells from peripheral blood mononuclear cells, taken in the second trimester of pregnancy. V is TRBV19 and J is TRBJ1-2, with D perhaps TRBD1 (6 bases). CDR3 DNA: TGTGCCAGTAGAACAGGGCTCGGTGGCTATGGCTACACCTTC. Translated, it gives CASRTGLGGYGYTF.